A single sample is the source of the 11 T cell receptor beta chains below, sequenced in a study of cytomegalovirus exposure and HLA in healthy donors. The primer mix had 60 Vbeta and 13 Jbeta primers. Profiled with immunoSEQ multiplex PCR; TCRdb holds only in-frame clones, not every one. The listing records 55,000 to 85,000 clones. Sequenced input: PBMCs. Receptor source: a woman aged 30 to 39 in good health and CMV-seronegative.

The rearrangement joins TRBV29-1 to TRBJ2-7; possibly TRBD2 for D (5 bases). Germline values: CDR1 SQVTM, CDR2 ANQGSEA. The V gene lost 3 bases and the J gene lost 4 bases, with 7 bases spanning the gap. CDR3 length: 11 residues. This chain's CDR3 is CSVEEDYEQYF. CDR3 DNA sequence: TGCAGCGTTGAGGAGGATTACGAGCAGTACTTC.

The CDR3 DNA follows: TGTGCCATCAGTGAAAGTCAGAACTATGGCTACACCTTC. Its translation is CAISESQNYGYTF. The chain is built from TRBV10-3 and TRBJ1-2, with D uncertain. Germline CDR1 is ENHRY and CDR2 is SYGVKD. With 3 bases removed from V and 2 bases from J, the gap between germline ends came to 7 bases. The CDR3 spans 13 residues.

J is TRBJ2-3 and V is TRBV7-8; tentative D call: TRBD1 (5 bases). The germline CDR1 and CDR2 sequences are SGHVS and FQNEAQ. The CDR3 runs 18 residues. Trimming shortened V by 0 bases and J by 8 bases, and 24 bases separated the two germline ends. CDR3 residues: CASSLALLGASRARTQYF. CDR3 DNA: TGTGCCAGCAGCTTAGCTCTCCTTGGAGCGTCCAGGGCTCGTACGCAGTATTTT.

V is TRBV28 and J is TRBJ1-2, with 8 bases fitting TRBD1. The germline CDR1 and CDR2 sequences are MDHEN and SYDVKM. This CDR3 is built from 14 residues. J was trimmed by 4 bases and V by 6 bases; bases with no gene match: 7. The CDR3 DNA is TGTGCCAGCAGGACGGACAGGGCGTTCTATGGCTACACCTTC. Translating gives CASRTDRAFYGYTF.

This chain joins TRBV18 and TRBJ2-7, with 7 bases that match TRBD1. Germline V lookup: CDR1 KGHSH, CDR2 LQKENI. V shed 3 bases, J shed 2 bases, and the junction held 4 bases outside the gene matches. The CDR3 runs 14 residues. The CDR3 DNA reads TGTGCCAGCTCACCCCCGGGACAGACCTACGAGCAGTACTTC. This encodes CASSPPGQTYEQYF.

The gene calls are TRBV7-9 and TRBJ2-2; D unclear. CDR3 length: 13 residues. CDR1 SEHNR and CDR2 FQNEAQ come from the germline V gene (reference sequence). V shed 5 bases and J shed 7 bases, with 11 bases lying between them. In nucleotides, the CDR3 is TGTGCCAGCAGCCTTATGGGCTTCGGGGAGCTGTTTTTT. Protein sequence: CASSLMGFGELFF.

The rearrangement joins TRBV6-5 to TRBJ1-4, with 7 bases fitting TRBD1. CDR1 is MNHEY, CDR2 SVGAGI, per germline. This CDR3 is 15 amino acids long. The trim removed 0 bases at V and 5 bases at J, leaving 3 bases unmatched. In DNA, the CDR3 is TGTGCCAGCAGTTACTCGAGAGGGGGCAATGAAAAACTGTTTTTT. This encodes CASSYSRGGNEKLFF.

For the CDR3, the DNA is TGCGCCAGCAGCCAAGATTGGGGGCTTAGCACTGAAGCTTTCTTT. Amino acids: CASSQDWGLSTEAFF. The rearrangement links TRBV4-1 to TRBJ1-1; maybe TRBD1 (6 bases). CDR3 size: 15 residues. The V gene's germline CDR1 is MGHRA and CDR2 YSYEKL. V dropped 0 bases and J dropped 4 bases, with 12 bases sitting between them.

CDR3 in DNA: TGTGCCAGCAGCGTAGGGCAGGCCCGTCCCTACGAGCAGTACTTC. Translated, it gives CASSVGQARPYEQYF. The J gene is TRBJ2-7, the V gene TRBV9; D is undetermined. The CDR3 length is 15 residues. Germline CDR1 SGDLS, CDR2 YYNGEE. Between the trimmed V and J ends, which lost 0 bases and 2 bases, there was a span of 12 bases.

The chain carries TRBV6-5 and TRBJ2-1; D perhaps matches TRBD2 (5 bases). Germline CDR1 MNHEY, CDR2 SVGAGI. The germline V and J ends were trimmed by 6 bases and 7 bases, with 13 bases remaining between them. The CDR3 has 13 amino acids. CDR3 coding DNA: TGTGCCAGCAGCACCGGACTGACAAATGAGCAGTTCTTC. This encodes CASSTGLTNEQFF.

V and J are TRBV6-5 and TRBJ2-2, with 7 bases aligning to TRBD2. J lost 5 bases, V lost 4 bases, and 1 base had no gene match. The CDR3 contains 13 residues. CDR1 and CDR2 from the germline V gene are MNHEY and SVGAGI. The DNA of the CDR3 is TGTGCCAGCAGTTTCGGGGGGACCGGGGAGCTGTTTTTT. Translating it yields CASSFGGTGELFF.